The rows below give T cell receptor beta chains drawn from one sample of a study of post-analysis software for immune sequencing data. TCRdb reanalysed the PCR reads using MiXCR and keeps one entry per CDR3 protein. The sample includes hundreds of thousands of distinct CDR3 sequences, roughly 40% of them seen just once. Sequencing used blood. The receptors here all came from a girl aged 10 to 17 with multiple sclerosis. Both conserved end residues are part of each CDR3.

V: TRBV7-2
J: TRBJ2-7
CDR3: CASSPYRDYYEQYF

V: TRBV5-1
J: TRBJ2-3
CDR3: CAGSLVAGSTDTQYF

V: TRBV11-2
J: TRBJ1-1
CDR3: CASSPEGGGYVSEAFF

V: TRBV3-1
J: TRBJ2-1
CDR3: CASSHSELYNEQFF

V: TRBV10-3
J: TRBJ2-5
CDR3: CATSPADWYQETQYF

V: TRBV5-1
J: TRBJ2-1
CDR3: CASSLQGLGVGNEQFF

V: TRBV5-1
J: NA
CDR3: CASSLSKGLATYEQYF

V: TRBV12-3/TRBV12-4
J: TRBJ1-1
CDR3: CASSLSPVSEAFF

V: TRBV7-9
J: TRBJ2-7
CDR3: CASSFWNYEQYF

V: TRBV12-3/TRBV12-4
J: TRBJ2-3
CDR3: CTSSSDGSTDTQYF

V: TRBV20-1
J: TRBJ2-3
CDR3: CSARLAGEGRTDTQYF

V: TRBV6-5
J: TRBJ1-2
CDR3: CASSSSPGAEVGYTF

V: TRBV4-1
J: TRBJ1-1
CDR3: CASSQRGSQNTEAFF

V: TRBV5-1
J: TRBJ2-5
CDR3: CASSLGDRIVETQYF

V: TRBV5-1
J: TRBJ2-7
CDR3: CASSQSGAGTASPSTYEQYF

V: TRBV12-3/TRBV12-4
J: TRBJ2-1
CDR3: CVSSLLSGNYNEQFF

V: TRBV5-1
J: TRBJ2-5
CDR3: CASSSSVAGVYLDEQYF

V: TRBV4-1
J: TRBJ2-7
CDR3: CASSQDGTSVTYEQYF

V: TRBV10-3
J: TRBJ2-1
CDR3: CAISALAENYNEQFF

V: TRBV12-3/TRBV12-4
J: TRBJ2-7
CDR3: CASSSRGHEQYF

V: TRBV29-1
J: TRBJ2-5
CDR3: CSVERSPQETQYF

V: TRBV6-1
J: TRBJ2-7
CDR3: CASKGGTYEQYF

V: TRBV12-3/TRBV12-4
J: TRBJ2-7
CDR3: CASTHPGTSYEQYF

V: TRBV5-1
J: TRBJ2-7
CDR3: CASSLTPGEQYF

V: TRBV13
J: TRBJ1-1
CDR3: CASDGGYTEAFF

V: TRBV4-1
J: TRBJ2-1
CDR3: CASSQELTSGGYNEQFF

V: TRBV29-1
J: NA
CDR3: CSAAGGNIQYF

V: TRBV5-6
J: TRBJ2-3
CDR3: CASQEVGHTGTQYF

V: TRBV7-2
J: TRBJ2-1
CDR3: CASSPFGQGIGGQFF

V: TRBV10-3
J: TRBJ2-1
CDR3: CAISASGTSGEQFF

V: TRBV6-5
J: TRBJ1-1
CDR3: CASNPRTGGTEAFF

V: TRBV24-1
J: TRBJ2-7
CDR3: CATLGGLEGSYEQYF

V: TRBV29-1
J: TRBJ1-1
CDR3: CSVEAPKQANTEAFF

V: TRBV10-3
J: NA
CDR3: CAISDRTSGTYEQYF

V: TRBV9
J: TRBJ2-5
CDR3: CASSVDPGAKMETQYF

V: TRBV7-9
J: TRBJ1-4
CDR3: CASSLTGQEEKLFF

V: TRBV5-1
J: TRBJ2-7
CDR3: CASSLSGINEQYF

V: TRBV5-5
J: TRBJ2-3
CDR3: CASSSLPGPSTDTQYF

V: TRBV7-9
J: TRBJ2-1
CDR3: CASSFSGDGSYNEQFF

V: TRBV29-1
J: TRBJ2-5
CDR3: CSVEGTVETQYF

V: TRBV20-1
J: TRBJ1-2
CDR3: CSAMDREESGYTF

V: TRBV11-2
J: TRBJ2-1
CDR3: CASSSGPRDEQFF

V: TRBV7-9
J: TRBJ1-4
CDR3: CASSLVVGGDEKLFF

V: TRBV21-1
J: TRBJ2-4
CDR3: CASSVQGKTKNIQYF

V: TRBV4-2
J: TRBJ1-2
CDR3: CASSQDAGRLYTF

V: TRBV5-6
J: TRBJ1-2
CDR3: CASSFGQEIYGYTF

V: TRBV5-1
J: TRBJ1-2
CDR3: CASSIPGRNYGYTF

V: TRBV27
J: TRBJ1-2
CDR3: CASSLDGGSHYYGYTF

V: TRBV5-1
J: TRBJ1-5
CDR3: CASRAGDSNQPQHF

V: TRBV7-2
J: TRBJ2-3
CDR3: CASSLERGFSDTQYF

V: TRBV10-3
J: TRBJ2-1
CDR3: CAISEQGLGQFF

V: TRBV30
J: TRBJ2-3
CDR3: CAWSRTSGADTQYF

V: TRBV7-9
J: TRBJ2-6
CDR3: CASSPEANVLTF

V: TRBV20-1
J: TRBJ1-2
CDR3: CSARTGAAYGYTF

V: TRBV6-5
J: TRBJ2-1
CDR3: CASSYRSYNKQFF

V: TRBV10-3
J: TRBJ2-3
CDR3: CAISESGREGRTDTQYF

V: TRBV4-1
J: TRBJ2-1
CDR3: CASSQGRLAGGRNEQFF

V: TRBV12-3/TRBV12-4
J: TRBJ1-1
CDR3: CASSPSLTEAFF

V: TRBV6-1
J: TRBJ1-2
CDR3: CASRLTGRQGDGYTF

V: TRBV6-5
J: TRBJ2-3
CDR3: CVSSYGDVGTQYF